These T cell receptor beta chains were read from a single sample in a study of graft-versus-host responses after intestinal transplantation. Method: immunoSEQ multiplex PCR; TCRdb's copy keeps in-frame clones and lacks some. The sample yields 80,000 to 100,000 clones, around 92% seen once. The antigens of these receptors remain unknown. This sample comprised unstimulated CD4+ T cells sorted from spleen or lymph node cells, obtained before transplant. These receptors all stem from a human donor who was the organ donor for an intestinal transplant. The CDR3 runs from the conserved cysteine through the conserved F or W. The D gene is left open where the match is weak. Only some rows state a clone size, as once, few, many or a class for expanded clones.

D,size,V,J,CDR3,DNA
TRBD2,-,TRBV5-1,TRBJ2-3,CASSLVAGVPTDTQYF,TGCGCCAGCAGCTTGGTAGCGGGGGTTCCCACAGATACGCAGTATTTT
TRBD1,-,TRBV7-3,TRBJ2-1,CASSPWAGTGTDNEQFF,TGTGCCAGCAGCCCGTGGGCGGGGACAGGGACTGACAATGAGCAGTTCTTC
-,-,TRBV7-9,TRBJ1-4,CASSLGGDSWGSGEKLFF,TGTGCCAGCAGCTTGGGAGGCGACAGTTGGGGGTCTGGTGAAAAACTGTTTTTT
TRBD1,few,TRBV7-9,TRBJ1-2,CASSTGQGVTGYTF,TGTGCCAGCAGCACGGGACAGGGGGTTACTGGCTACACCTTC
TRBD2,-,TRBV4-1,TRBJ2-7,CASSQEGGVSYEQYF,TGCGCCAGCAGCCAAGAGGGAGGGGTCTCCTACGAGCAGTACTTC
TRBD2,-,TRBV5-4,TRBJ2-3,CASSRPRGDTDTQYF,TGTGCCAGCAGCCGGCCGCGGGGGGACACAGATACGCAGTATTTT
TRBD2,-,TRBV27,TRBJ2-2,CASSTRGGTGELFF,TGTGCCAGCAGTACCCGGGGGGGCACCGGGGAGCTGTTTTTT
-,-,TRBV18,TRBJ1-1,CASSLTVNTEAFF,TGTGCCAGCTCTCTGACAGTTAACACTGAAGCTTTCTTT
TRBD1,-,TRBV11-2,TRBJ1-1,CASSPLRGQVNTEAFF,TGTGCCAGCAGCCCCCTCCGCGGACAGGTAAACACTGAAGCTTTCTTT
TRBD1,-,TRBV27,TRBJ1-4,CASGRRQGSNEKLFF,TGTGCCAGCGGAAGACGACAGGGGTCAAATGAAAAACTGTTTTTT
TRBD2,once,TRBV7-9,TRBJ2-1,CASSYGGYNEQFF,TGTGCCAGCAGCTACGGGGGGTACAATGAGCAGTTCTTC
TRBD1,-,TRBV5-6,TRBJ1-5,CASSLSTGVRQPQHF,TGTGCCAGCAGCTTGTCGACAGGGGTGCGTCAGCCCCAGCATTTT
-,-,TRBV19,TRBJ2-5,CASSGGVQETQYF,TGTGCCAGTAGTGGCGGGGTCCAAGAGACCCAGTACTTC
-,-,TRBV7-3,TRBJ2-2,CASSLTGGATGELFF,TGTGCCAGCAGCTTAACTGGGGGGGCGACCGGGGAGCTGTTTTTT
-,-,TRBV16,TRBJ1-1,CASSKDRTTEAFF,TGTGCCAGCAGCAAGGACAGAACGACTGAAGCTTTCTTT
-,-,TRBV7-8,TRBJ1-2,CTSSLYHRLGGYTF,TGTACCAGCAGCCTATACCACAGGTTGGGGGGCTACACCTTC
TRBD1,-,TRBV15,TRBJ1-1,CATSRVTGRNTEAFF,TGTGCCACCAGCAGAGTGACAGGGAGGAACACTGAAGCTTTCTTT
TRBD2,-,TRBV10-3,TRBJ2-5,CAISDQLAGGETQYF,TGTGCCATCAGTGATCAACTAGCGGGGGGAGAGACCCAGTACTTC
-,-,TRBV18,TRBJ1-6,CASSPDRHYNSPLHF,TGTGCCAGCTCACCAGACAGACACTATAATTCACCCCTCCACTTT
TRBD1,-,TRBV7-2,TRBJ1-5,CASSLLTGEQPQHF,TGTGCCAGCAGCTTATTAACAGGGGAACAGCCCCAGCATTTT
TRBD2,-,TRBV7-3,TRBJ2-3,CASSLTPGRLKPTDTQYF,TGTGCCAGCAGCTTAACACCCGGGAGGCTAAAACCCACAGATACGCAGTATTTT
TRBD1,-,TRBV7-3,TRBJ1-1,CASSPDREVEAFF,TGTGCCAGCAGCCCGGACAGGGAGGTTGAAGCTTTCTTT
TRBD1,-,TRBV30,TRBJ2-7,CAHDRGYEQYF,TGTGCCCATGACAGGGGCTACGAGCAGTACTTC
TRBD2,-,TRBV7-3,TRBJ2-1,CASSTSGGSYNEQFF,TGTGCCAGCAGCACCAGCGGGGGCTCCTACAATGAGCAGTTCTTC
-,-,TRBV4-1,TRBJ1-2,CASSQVGAGRGYTF,TGCGCCAGCAGCCAAGTAGGGGCAGGGCGGGGCTACACCTTC
TRBD2,-,TRBV19,TRBJ2-7,CASSIASGGHEQYF,TGTGCCAGTAGTATAGCTAGCGGGGGCCACGAGCAGTACTTC
TRBD1,-,TRBV9,TRBJ1-2,CASSVEIGTGRGYTF,TGTGCCAGCAGCGTCGAGATAGGGACAGGTAGGGGCTACACCTTC
TRBD1,-,TRBV25-1,TRBJ1-3,CASSVDRVVTGNTIYF,TGTGCCAGCAGTGTCGACAGGGTGGTTACTGGAAACACCATATATTTT
-,-,TRBV11-2,TRBJ2-7,CASSLAGGDGYEQYF,TGTGCCAGCAGCTTAGCTGGAGGGGATGGGTACGAGCAGTACTTC
TRBD1,once,TRBV5-1,TRBJ1-6,CASSRGAGGEKRSPLHF,TGCGCCAGCAGCCGGGGGGCAGGGGGCGAGAAGCGTTCACCCCTCCACTTT
TRBD2,-,TRBV6-5,TRBJ2-7,CASSYSIGGDYEQYF,TGTGCCAGCAGTTACTCGATCGGGGGGGACTACGAGCAGTACTTC
-,-,TRBV28,TRBJ1-3,CASTRTGNTIYF,TGTGCCAGCACCCGAACAGGAAACACCATATATTTT
TRBD2,-,TRBV27,TRBJ2-3,CASRTGGATDTQYF,TGTGCCAGCAGAACGGGGGGGGCCACAGATACGCAGTATTTT
-,-,TRBV18,TRBJ2-5,CASSTGGTQYF,TGTGCCAGCTCAACCGGGGGGACCCAGTACTTC
TRBD2,-,TRBV4-2,TRBJ2-1,CASSQPGLDNEQFF,TGTGCCAGCAGCCAGCCAGGACTAGACAATGAGCAGTTCTTC
-,once,TRBV7-6,TRBJ2-2,CASSFGGVTGELFF,TGTGCCAGCAGCTTTGGCGGAGTCACCGGGGAGCTGTTTTTT
-,-,TRBV5-6,TRBJ2-3,CASSPRTYGTDTQYF,TGTGCCAGCAGCCCGCGTACCTACGGCACAGATACGCAGTATTTT
-,-,TRBV7-9,TRBJ2-1,CASSLGPGGPLNEQFF,TGTGCCAGCAGCTTAGGACCGGGGGGCCCCCTAAATGAGCAGTTCTTC
TRBD2,-,TRBV18,TRBJ2-5,CASSPLSSGGSETQYF,TGTGCCAGCTCACCACTGTCTAGCGGGGGTTCAGAGACCCAGTACTTC
TRBD1,-,TRBV18,TRBJ2-7,CASSPPRTGITTYEQYF,TGTGCCAGCTCACCACCCCGGACAGGGATAACAACATACGAGCAGTACTTC
TRBD1,-,TRBV6-6,TRBJ2-1,CASSYTTGYNEQFF,TGTGCCAGCAGTTACACGACAGGGTACAATGAGCAGTTCTTC
TRBD2,-,TRBV5-1,TRBJ2-5,CASSLDGTSGPGAQYF,TGCGCCAGCAGCTTGGACGGGACTAGCGGGCCTGGGGCCCAGTACTTC
TRBD1,-,TRBV5-4,TRBJ2-5,CASSLAGTGFQETQYF,TGTGCCAGCAGCTTGGCCGGGACAGGGTTCCAAGAGACCCAGTACTTC
TRBD1,-,TRBV27,TRBJ2-7,CASTGQGRVEQYF,TGTGCCAGCACGGGACAGGGGAGGGTCGAGCAGTACTTC
-,-,TRBV7-3,TRBJ2-3,CASSLGTSTDTQYF,TGTGCCAGCAGCTTAGGGACTAGCACAGATACGCAGTATTTT
TRBD1,-,TRBV4-2,TRBJ2-2,CASSRGQGVNTGELFF,TGTGCCAGCAGCCGAGGACAGGGGGTAAACACCGGGGAGCTGTTTTTT
TRBD1,-,TRBV27,TRBJ2-5,CASSFARTGGPETQYF,TGTGCCAGCAGTTTTGCCCGGACAGGGGGCCCAGAGACCCAGTACTTC
TRBD2,-,TRBV6-4,TRBJ2-1,CASSEWTSGEQFF,TGTGCCAGCAGTGAATGGACTAGCGGGGAGCAGTTCTTC